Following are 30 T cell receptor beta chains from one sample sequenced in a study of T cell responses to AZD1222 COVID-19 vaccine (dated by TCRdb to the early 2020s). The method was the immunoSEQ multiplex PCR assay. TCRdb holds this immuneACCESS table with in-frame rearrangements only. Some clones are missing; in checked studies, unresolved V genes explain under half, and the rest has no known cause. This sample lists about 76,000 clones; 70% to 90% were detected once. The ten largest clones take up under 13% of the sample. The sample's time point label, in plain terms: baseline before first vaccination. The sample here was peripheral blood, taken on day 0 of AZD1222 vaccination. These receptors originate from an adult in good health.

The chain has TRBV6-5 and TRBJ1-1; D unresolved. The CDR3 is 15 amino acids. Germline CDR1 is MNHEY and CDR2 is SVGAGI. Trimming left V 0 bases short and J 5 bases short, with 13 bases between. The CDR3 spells CASSYSSWERTEAFF. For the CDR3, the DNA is TGTGCCAGCAGTTACTCGTCTTGGGAACGGACTGAAGCTTTCTTT.

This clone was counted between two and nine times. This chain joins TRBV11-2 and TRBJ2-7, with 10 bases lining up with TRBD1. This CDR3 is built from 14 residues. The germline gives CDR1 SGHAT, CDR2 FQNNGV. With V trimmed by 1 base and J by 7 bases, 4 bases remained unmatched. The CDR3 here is CASSLGDRGLEQYV. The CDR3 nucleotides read TGTGCCAGCAGCTTAGGAGACAGGGGGCTTGAGCAGTACGTC.

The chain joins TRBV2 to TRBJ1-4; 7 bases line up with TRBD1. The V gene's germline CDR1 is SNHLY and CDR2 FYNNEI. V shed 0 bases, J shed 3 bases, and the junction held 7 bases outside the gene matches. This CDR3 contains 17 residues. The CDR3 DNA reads TGTGCCAGCAGTGAAGCGCTTACAGGGGCTTCTAATGAAAAACTGTTTTTT. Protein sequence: CASSEALTGASNEKLFF.

The CDR3 loop reads CASTLTGGNQPQHF. For the CDR3, the DNA is TGTGCCAGTACCCTCACAGGGGGCAATCAGCCCCAGCATTTT. V is TRBV19 and J is TRBJ1-5; 7 bases are a match to TRBD1. The CDR3 runs to 14 residues. V dropped 7 bases and J dropped 2; count of bases not matched to a gene: 5. Germline values: CDR1 LNHDA, CDR2 SQIVND (reference sequence).

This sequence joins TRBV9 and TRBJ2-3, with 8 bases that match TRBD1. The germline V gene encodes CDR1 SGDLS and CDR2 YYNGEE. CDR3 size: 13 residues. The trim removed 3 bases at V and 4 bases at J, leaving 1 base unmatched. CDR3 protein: CASSATGADTQYF. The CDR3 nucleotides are TGTGCCAGCAGCGCGACAGGGGCAGATACGCAGTATTTT. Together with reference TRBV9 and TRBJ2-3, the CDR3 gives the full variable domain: DSGVTQTPKHLITATGQRVTLRCSPRSGDLSVYWYQQSLDQGLQFLIQYYNGEERAKGNILERFSAQQFPDLHSELNLSSLELGDSALYFCASSATGADTQYFGPGTRLTVL.

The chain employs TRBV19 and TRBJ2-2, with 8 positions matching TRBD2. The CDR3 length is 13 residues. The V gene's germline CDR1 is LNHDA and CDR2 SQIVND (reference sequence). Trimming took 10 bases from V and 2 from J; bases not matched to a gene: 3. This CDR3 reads CATGLANTGELFF. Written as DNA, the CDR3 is TGTGCCACCGGACTAGCTAACACCGGGGAGCTGTTTTTT.

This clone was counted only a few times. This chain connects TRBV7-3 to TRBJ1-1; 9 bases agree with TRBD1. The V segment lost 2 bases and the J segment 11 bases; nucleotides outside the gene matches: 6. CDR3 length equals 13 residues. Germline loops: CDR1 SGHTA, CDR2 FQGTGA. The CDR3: CASSLGTGRFAFF. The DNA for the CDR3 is TGTGCCAGCAGCTTAGGGACAGGGCGGTTCGCTTTCTTT.

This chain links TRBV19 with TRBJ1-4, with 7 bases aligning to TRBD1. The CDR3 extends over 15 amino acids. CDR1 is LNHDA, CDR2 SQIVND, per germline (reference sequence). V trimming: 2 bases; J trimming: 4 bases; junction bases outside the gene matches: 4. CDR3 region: CASSIPGQYNEKLFF. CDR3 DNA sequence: TGTGCCAGTAGTATACCGGGACAGTATAATGAAAAACTGTTTTTT.

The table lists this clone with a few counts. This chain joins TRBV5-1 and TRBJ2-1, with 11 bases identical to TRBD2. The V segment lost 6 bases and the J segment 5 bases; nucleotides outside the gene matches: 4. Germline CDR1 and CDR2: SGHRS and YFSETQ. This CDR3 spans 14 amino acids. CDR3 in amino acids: CASKGGLADNEQFF. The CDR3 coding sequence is TGCGCCAGCAAGGGGGGACTAGCGGACAATGAGCAGTTCTTC.

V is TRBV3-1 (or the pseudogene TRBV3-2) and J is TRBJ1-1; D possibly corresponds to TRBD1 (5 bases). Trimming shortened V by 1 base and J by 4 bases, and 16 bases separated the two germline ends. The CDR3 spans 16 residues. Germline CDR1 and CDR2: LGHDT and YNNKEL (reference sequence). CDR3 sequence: CASSQGHAGLGTEAFF. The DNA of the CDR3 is TGTGCCAGCAGCCAAGGTCATGCAGGGTTGGGCACTGAAGCTTTCTTT.

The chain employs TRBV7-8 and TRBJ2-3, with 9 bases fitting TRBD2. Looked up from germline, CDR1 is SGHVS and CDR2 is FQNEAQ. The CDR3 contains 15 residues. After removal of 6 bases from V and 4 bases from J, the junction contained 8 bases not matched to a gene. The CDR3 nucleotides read TGTGCCAGCAGGCCGCTAGCGGGAAACGCAGATACGCAGTATTTT. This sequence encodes CASRPLAGNADTQYF.

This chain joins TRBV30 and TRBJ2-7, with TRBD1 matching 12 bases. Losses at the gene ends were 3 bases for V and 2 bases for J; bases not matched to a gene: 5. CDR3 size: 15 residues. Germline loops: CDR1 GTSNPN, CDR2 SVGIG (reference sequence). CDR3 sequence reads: CAWRGGTGGTYEQYF. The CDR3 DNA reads TGTGCCTGGAGGGGAGGGACAGGGGGCACCTACGAGCAGTACTTC. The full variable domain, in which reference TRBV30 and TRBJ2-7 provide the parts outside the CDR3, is SQTIHQWPATLVQPVGSPLSLECTVEGTSNPNLYWYRQAAGRGLQLLFYSVGIGQISSEVPQNLSASRPQDRQFILSSKKLLLSDSGFYLCAWRGGTGGTYEQYFGPGTRLTVT.

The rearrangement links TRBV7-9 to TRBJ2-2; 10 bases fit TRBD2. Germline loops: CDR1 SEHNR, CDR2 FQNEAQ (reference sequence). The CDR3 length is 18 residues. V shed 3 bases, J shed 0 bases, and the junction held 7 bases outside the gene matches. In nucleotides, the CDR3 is TGTGCCAGCAGCTTGGGAGGACTAGCGGCATCGAACACCGGGGAGCTGTTTTTT. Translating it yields CASSLGGLAASNTGELFF. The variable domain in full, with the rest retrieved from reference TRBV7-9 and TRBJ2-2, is DTGVSQNPRHKITKRGQNVTFRCDPISEHNRLYWYRQTLGQGPEFLTYFQNEAQLEKSRLLSDRFSAERPKGSFSTLEIQRTEQGDSAMYLCASSLGGLAASNTGELFFGEGSRLTVL.

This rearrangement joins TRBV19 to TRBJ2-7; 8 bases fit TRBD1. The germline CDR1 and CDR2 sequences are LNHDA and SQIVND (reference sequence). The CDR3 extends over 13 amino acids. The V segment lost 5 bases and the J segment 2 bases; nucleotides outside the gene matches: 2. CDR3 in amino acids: CASSADRAYEQYF. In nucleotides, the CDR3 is TGTGCCAGTAGTGCGGACAGGGCCTACGAGCAGTACTTC.

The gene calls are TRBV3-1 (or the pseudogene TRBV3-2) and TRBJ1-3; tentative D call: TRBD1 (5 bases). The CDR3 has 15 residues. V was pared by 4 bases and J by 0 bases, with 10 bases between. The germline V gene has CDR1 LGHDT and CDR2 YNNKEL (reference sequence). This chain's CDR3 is CASSPTGSSGNTIYF. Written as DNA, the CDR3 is TGTGCCAGCAGCCCAACAGGATCCTCTGGAAACACCATATATTTT.

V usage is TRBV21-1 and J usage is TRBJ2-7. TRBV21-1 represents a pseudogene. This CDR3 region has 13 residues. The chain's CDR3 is CASSKPDPYEQYV. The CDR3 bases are TGTGCCAGCAGCAAGCCCGATCCCTACGAGCAGTACGTC.

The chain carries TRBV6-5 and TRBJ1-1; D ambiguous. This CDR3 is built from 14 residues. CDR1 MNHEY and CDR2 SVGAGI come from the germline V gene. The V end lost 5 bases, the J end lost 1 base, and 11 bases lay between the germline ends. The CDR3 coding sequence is TGTGCCAGCAGTCTATCGCAGACGAACACTGAAGCTTTCTTT. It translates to CASSLSQTNTEAFF.

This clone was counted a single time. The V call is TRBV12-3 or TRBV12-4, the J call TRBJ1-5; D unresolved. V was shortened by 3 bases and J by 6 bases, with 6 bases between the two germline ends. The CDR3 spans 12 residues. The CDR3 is CASSLGIQPQHF. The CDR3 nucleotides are TGTGCCAGCAGTTTGGGTATTCAGCCCCAGCATTTT.

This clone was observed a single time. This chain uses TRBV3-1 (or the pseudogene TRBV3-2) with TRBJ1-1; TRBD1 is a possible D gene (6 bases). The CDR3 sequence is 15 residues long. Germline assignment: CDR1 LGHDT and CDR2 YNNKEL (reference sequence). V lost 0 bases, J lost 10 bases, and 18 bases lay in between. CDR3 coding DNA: TGTGCCAGCAGCCAAGATCTATCGGGGGGCTGGGGAGCTTTCTTT. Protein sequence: CASSQDLSGGWGAFF.

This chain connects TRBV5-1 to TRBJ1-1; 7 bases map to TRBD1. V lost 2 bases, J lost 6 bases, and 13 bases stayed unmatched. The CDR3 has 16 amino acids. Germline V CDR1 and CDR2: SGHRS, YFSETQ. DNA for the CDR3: TGCGCCAGCAGCTTTGGGACAGACGTGATTGGGGCTGAAGCTTTCTTT. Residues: CASSFGTDVIGAEAFF.

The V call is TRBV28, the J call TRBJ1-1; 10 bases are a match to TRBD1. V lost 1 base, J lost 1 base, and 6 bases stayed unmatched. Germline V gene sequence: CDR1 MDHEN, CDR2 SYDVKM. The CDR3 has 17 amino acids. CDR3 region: CASSLYRTGGSNTEAFF. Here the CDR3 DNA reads TGTGCCAGCAGTTTATATCGGACAGGGGGATCGAACACTGAAGCTTTCTTT.

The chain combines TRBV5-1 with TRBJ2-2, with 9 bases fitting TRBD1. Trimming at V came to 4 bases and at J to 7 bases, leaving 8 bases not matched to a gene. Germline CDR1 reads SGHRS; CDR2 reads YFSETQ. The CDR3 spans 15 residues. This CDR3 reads CASSLGQGLIGELFF. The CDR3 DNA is TGCGCCAGCAGCCTGGGACAGGGTTTAATCGGGGAGCTGTTTTTT.

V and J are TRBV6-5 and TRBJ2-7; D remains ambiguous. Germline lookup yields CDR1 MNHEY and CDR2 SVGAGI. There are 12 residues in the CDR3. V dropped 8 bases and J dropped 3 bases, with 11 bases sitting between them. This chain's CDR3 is CASGRSRYEQYV. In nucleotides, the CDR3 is TGTGCCAGCGGACGGTCCCGCTACGAGCAGTACGTC.

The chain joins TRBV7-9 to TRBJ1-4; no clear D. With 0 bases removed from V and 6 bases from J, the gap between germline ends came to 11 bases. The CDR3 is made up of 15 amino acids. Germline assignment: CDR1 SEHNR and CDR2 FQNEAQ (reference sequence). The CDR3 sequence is CASSLANSLDEKLFF. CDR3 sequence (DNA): TGTGCCAGCAGCTTAGCGAACAGTTTGGATGAAAAACTGTTTTTT.

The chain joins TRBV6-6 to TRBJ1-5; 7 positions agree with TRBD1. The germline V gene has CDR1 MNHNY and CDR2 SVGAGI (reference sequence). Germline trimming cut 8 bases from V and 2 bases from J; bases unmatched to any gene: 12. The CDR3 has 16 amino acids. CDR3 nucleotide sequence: TGTGCCAGCGGTAACCCCCAGGGACAGCGCAATCAGCCCCAGCATTTT. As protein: CASGNPQGQRNQPQHF.

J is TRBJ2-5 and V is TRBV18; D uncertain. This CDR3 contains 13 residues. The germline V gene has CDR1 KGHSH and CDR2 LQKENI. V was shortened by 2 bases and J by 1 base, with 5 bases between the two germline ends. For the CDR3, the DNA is TGTGCCAGCTCACCAAACAGCCAAGAGACCCAGTACTTC. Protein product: CASSPNSQETQYF.

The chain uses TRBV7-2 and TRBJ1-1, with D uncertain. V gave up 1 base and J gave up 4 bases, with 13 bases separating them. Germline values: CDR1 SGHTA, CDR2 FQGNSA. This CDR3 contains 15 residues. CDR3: CASSLVRVAGTEAFF. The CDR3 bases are TGTGCCAGCAGCTTAGTGAGGGTCGCGGGCACTGAAGCTTTCTTT.

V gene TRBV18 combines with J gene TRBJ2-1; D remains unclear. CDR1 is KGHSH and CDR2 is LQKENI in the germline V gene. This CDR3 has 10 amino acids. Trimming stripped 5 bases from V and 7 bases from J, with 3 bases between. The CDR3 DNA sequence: TGTGCCAGCTCATCAAATGAGCAGTTCTTC. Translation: CASSSNEQFF.

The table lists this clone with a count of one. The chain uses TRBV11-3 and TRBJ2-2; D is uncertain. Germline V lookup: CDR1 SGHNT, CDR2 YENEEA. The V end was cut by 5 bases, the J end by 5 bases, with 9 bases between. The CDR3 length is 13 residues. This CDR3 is CASSPSGTGELFF. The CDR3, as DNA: TGTGCCAGCAGCCCCAGTGGGACCGGGGAGCTGTTTTTT.

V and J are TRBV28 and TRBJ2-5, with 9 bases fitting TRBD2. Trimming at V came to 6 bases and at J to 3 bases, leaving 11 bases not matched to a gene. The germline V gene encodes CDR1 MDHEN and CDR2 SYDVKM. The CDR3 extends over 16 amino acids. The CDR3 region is CASSSPRGRGEETQYF. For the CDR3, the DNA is TGTGCCAGCAGCTCCCCGCGCGGGAGGGGAGAAGAGACCCAGTACTTC.